One sample yielded the 3 T cell receptor beta chains listed below, sequenced in a study of CD8+CD57+ T cells in acquired aplastic anemia. The template for TCR beta VDJ and CDR3 sequence profiling was genomic DNA. Using its own MiXCR run on the reads, TCRdb lists one record per CDR3 protein. The sample holds approximately 200,000 distinct CDR3 sequences, about half seen once. The material sequenced was sorted CD4+, CD8+, or CD8+CD57+ T cells (not recorded which) from PBMCs. These receptors were obtained from a human donor in good health, serving as a control.

There are a few counts of this clonotype. V and J are TRBV12-3 or TRBV12-4 and TRBJ1-6; D unclear. The CDR3 totals 15 residues. Trimming stripped 5 bases from V and 11 bases from J, with 19 bases between. CDR3 sequence (DNA): TGTGCCAGCAGTCTATTCCGCACCCCAAATCCACCCCTCCACTTT. As protein: CASSLFRTPNPPLHF.

This clonotype showed up many times. The CDR3 reads CASRIGATNEKLFF. The CDR3 bases are TGTGCCAGCCGGATAGGGGCTACAAATGAAAAACTGTTTTTT. This chain joins TRBV2 and TRBJ1-4, with a weak D call TRBD1 (5 bases). The length of the CDR3 is 14 residues. Germline lookup yields CDR1 SNHLY and CDR2 FYNNEI. V was clipped by 8 bases and J by 5 bases, with 15 bases between them.

This clonotype appeared many times. The J gene is TRBJ1-6, the V gene TRBV7-3; 9 bases map to TRBD1. Germline CDR1 SGHTA, CDR2 FQGTGA. The CDR3 totals 15 residues. Losses at the gene ends were 1 base for V and 9 bases for J; bases not matched to a gene: 4. CDR3 sequence reads: CASSLMGQGSSPLHF. The CDR3 DNA reads TGTGCCAGCAGCTTAATGGGACAGGGTAGTTCACCCCTCCACTTT.